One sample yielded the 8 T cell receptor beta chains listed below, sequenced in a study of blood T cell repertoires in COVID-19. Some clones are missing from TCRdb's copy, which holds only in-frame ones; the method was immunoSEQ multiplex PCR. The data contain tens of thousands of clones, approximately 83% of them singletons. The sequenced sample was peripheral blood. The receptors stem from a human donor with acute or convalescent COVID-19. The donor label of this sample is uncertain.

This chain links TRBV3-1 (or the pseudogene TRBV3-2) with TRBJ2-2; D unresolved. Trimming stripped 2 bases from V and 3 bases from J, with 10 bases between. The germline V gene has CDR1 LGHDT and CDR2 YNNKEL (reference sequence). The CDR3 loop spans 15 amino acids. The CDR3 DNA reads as TGTGCCAGCAGCCAACACCCGCCAGACACCGGGGAGCTGTTTTTT. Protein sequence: CASSQHPPDTGELFF.

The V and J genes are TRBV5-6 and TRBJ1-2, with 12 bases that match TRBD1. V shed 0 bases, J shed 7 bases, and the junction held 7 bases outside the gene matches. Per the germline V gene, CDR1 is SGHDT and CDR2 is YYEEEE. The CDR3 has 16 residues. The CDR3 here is CASSLEVGQGALGYTF. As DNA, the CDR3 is TGTGCCAGCAGCTTGGAAGTGGGACAGGGGGCGCTTGGCTACACCTTC.

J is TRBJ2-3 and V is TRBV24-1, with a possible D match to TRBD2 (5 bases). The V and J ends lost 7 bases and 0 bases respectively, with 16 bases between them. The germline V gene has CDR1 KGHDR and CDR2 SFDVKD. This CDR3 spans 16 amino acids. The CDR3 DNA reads TGTGCCACCAGCGCGGGTCAGGCGGTTAGCACAGATACGCAGTATTTT. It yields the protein CATSAGQAVSTDTQYF.

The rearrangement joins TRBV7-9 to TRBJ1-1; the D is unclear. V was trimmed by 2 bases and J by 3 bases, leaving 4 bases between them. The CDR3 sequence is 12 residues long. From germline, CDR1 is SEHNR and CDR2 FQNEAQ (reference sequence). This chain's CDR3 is CASSLRYTEAFF. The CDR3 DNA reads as TGTGCCAGCAGCTTACGGTACACTGAAGCTTTCTTT.

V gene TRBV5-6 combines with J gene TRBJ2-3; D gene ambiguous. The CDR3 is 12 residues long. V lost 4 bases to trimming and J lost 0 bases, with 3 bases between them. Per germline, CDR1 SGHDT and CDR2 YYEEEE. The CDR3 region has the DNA TGTGCCAGCAGCCGGAGCACAGATACGCAGTATTTT. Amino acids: CASSRSTDTQYF.

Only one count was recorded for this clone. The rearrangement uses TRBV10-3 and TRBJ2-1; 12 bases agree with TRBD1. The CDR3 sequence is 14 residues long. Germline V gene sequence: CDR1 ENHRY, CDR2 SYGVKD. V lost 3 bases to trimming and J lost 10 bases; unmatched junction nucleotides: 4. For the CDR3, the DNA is TGTGCCATCAGTGACGGGACAGGGGGCGGGGAGCAGTTCTTC. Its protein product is CAISDGTGGGEQFF.

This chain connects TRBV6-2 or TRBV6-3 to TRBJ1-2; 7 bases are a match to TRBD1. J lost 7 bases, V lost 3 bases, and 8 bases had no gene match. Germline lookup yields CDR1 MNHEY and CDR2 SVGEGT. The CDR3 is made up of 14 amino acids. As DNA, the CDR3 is TGTGCCAGCAGTTATGAGGACAGGAAACGTGGCTACACCTTC. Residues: CASSYEDRKRGYTF.

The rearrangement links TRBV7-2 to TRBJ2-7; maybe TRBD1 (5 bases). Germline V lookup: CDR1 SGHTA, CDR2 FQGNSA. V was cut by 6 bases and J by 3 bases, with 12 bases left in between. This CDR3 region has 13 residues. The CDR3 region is CASRPSGFYEQYF. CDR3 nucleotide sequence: TGTGCCAGCAGACCATCAGGGTTCTACGAGCAGTACTTC.